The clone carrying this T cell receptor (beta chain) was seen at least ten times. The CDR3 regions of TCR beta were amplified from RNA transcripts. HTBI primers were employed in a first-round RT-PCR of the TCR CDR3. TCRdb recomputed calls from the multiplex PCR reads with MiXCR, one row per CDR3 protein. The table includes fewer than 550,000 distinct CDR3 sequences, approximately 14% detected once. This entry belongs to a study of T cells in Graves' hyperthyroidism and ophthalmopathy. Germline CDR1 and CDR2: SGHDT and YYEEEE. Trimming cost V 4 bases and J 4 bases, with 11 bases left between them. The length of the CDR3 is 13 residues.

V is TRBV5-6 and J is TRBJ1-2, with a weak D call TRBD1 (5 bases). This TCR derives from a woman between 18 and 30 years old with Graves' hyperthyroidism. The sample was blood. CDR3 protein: CASSREGLYGYTF. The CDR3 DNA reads TGTGCCAGCAGCCGGGAGGGGCTCTATGGCTACACCTTC.